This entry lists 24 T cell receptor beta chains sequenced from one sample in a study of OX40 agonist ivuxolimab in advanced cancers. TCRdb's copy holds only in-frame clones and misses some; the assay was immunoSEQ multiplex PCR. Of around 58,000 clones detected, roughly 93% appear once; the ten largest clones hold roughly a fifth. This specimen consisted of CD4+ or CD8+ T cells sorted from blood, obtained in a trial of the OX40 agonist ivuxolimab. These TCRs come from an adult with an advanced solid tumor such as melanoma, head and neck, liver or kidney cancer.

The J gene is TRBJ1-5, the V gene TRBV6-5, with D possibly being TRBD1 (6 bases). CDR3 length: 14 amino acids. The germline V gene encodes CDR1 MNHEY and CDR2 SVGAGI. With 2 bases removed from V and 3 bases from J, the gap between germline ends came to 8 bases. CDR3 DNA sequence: TGTGCCAGCAGTTACGGGGGCTACAATCAGCCCCAGCATTTT. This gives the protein CASSYGGYNQPQHF.

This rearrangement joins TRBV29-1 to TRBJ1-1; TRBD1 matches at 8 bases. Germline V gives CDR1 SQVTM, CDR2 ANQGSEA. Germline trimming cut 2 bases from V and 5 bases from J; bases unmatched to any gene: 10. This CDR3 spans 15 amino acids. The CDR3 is CSVEQIRGRRTEAFF. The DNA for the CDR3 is TGCAGCGTTGAACAGATCAGGGGGCGGCGAACTGAAGCTTTCTTT.

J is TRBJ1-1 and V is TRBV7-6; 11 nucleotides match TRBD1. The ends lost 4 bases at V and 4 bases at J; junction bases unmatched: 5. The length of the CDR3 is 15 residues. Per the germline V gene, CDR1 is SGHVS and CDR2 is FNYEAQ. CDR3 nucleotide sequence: TGTGCCAGCAGCTATCCGGGACAGGGGGTCACTGAAGCTTTCTTT. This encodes CASSYPGQGVTEAFF.

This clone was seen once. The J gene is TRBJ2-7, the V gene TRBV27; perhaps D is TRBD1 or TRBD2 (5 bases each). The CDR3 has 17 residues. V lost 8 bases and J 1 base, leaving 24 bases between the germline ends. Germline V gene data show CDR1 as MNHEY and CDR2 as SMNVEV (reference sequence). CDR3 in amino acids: CASATRAFGTDSYEQYF. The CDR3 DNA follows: TGTGCCAGCGCCACGAGAGCCTTTGGGACCGATTCCTACGAGCAGTACTTC.

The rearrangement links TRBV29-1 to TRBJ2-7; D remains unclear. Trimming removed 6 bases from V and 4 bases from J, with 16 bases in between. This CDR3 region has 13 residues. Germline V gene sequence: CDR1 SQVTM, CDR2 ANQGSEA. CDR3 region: CSVCGTPRYEQYF. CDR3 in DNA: TGCAGCGTCTGCGGCACCCCCAGGTACGAGCAGTACTTC.

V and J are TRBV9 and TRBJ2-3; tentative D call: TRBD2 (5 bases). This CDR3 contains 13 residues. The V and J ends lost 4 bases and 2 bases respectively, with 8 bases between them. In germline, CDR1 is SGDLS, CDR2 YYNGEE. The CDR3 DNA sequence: TGTGCCAGCAGCCCCCGGGACACAGATACGCAGTATTTT. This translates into CASSPRDTDTQYF.

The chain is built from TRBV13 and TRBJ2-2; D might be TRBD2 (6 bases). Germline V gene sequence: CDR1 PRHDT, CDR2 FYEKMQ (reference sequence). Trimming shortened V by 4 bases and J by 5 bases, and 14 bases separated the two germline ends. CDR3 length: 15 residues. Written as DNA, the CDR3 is TGTGCCAGCAGCTCGCGGGGCCCTCCGACCGGGGAGCTGTTTTTT. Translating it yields CASSSRGPPTGELFF.

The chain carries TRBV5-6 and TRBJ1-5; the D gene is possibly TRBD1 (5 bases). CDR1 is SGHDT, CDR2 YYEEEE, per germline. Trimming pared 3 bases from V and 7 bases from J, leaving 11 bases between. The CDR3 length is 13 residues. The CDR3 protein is CASSSTGVQPQHF. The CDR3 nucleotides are TGTGCCAGCAGCTCCACGGGGGTCCAGCCCCAGCATTTT.

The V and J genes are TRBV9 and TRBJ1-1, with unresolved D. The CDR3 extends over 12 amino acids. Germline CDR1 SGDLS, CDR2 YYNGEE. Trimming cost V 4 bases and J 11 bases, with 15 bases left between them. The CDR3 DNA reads TGTGCCAGCAGCCCAGAAGGTAATAAGGCTTTCTTT. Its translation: CASSPEGNKAFF.

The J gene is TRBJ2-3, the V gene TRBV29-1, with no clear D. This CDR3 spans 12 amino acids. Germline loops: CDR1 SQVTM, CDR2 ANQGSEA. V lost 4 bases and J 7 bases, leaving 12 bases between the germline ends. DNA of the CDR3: TGCAGCGTTGGGGCGTTAGGGAATACGCAGTATTTT. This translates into CSVGALGNTQYF.

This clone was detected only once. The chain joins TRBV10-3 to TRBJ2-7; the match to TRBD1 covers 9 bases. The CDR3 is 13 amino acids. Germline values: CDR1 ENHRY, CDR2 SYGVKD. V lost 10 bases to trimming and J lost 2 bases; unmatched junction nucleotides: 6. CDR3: CATGQGPAYEQYF. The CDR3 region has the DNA TGTGCCACGGGACAGGGCCCGGCCTACGAGCAGTACTTC.

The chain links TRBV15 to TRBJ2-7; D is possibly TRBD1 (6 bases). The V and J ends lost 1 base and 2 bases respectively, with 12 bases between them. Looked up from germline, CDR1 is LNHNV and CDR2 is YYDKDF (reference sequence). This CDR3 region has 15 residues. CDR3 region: CATSRGNRDPYEQYF. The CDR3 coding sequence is TGTGCCACCAGCAGAGGGAACAGGGACCCCTACGAGCAGTACTTC.

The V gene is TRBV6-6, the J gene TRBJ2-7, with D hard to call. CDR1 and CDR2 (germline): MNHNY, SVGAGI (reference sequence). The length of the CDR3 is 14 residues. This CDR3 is CATQGQSSSYEQYF. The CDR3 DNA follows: TGTGCGACGCAAGGGCAGTCGAGCTCCTACGAGCAGTACTTC.

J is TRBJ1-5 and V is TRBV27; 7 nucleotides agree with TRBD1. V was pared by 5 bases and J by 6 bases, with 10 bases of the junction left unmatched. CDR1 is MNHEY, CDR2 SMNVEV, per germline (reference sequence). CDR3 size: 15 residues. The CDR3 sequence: CASSPTGSRGQPQHF. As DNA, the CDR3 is TGTGCCAGCAGTCCGACAGGGTCCCGCGGTCAGCCCCAGCATTTT.

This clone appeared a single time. This CDR3 reads CSARDVSEQFF. CDR3 bases: TGCAGTGCTAGAGATGTATCCGAGCAGTTCTTC. The chain has TRBV20-1 and TRBJ2-1, with D uncertain. The CDR3 is 11 residues long. Germline V gene sequence: CDR1 DFQATT, CDR2 SNEGSKA (reference sequence). Trimming stripped 0 bases from V and 10 bases from J, with 7 bases between.

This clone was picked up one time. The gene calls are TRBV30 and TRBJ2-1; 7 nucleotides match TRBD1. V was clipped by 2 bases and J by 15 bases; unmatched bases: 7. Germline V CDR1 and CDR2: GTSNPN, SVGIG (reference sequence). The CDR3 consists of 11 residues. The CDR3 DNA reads TGTGCCTGGAGTTTCGACAGGGCCCCGTTCTTC. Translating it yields CAWSFDRAPFF.

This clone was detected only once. The CDR3 coding sequence is TGTGCCAGCACTTCGGGCAGCGTATTCAATCAGCCCCAGCATTTT. Translated: CASTSGSVFNQPQHF. The chain combines TRBV28 with TRBJ1-5, with D hard to call. The CDR3 contains 15 residues. V was clipped by 7 bases and J by 3 bases, with 16 bases between them. Germline V gives CDR1 MDHEN, CDR2 SYDVKM.

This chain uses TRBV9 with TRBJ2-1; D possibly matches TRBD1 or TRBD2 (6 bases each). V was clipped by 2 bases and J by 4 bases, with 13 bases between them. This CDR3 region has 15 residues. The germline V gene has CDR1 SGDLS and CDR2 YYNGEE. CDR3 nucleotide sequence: TGTGCCAGCAGCGTCGGGGGCGCGGGATACAATGAGCAGTTCTTC. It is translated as CASSVGGAGYNEQFF.

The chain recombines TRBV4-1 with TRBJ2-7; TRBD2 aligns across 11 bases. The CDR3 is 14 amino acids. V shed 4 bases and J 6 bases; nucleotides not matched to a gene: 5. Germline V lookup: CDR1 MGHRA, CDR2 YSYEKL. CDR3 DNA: TGCGCCAGCAGCCTTAGCGGGAGGGCCGGCGAGCAGTACTTC. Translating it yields CASSLSGRAGEQYF.

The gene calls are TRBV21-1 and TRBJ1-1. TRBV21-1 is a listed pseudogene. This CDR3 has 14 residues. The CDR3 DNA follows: TGTGCCAGCATCTCGGGACGGACGAACACTGAAGCTTTCTTT. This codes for CASISGRTNTEAFF.

CDR3 nucleotides: TGCGCCAGCAGCTCAACAGGGGAGACCGGCACAGATACGCAGTATTTT. Its protein product is CASSSTGETGTDTQYF. J is TRBJ2-3 and V is TRBV5-1, with TRBD1 matching 7 bases. The V gene end was trimmed by 3 bases and the J gene end by 1 base; junction bases not matched to a gene: 8. Germline values: CDR1 SGHRS, CDR2 YFSETQ. CDR3 length: 16 amino acids. Supplemented by reference TRBV5-1 and TRBJ2-3, the full variable domain reads KAGVTQTPRYLIKTRGQQVTLSCSPISGHRSVSWYQQTPGQGLQFLFEYFSETQRNKGNFPGRFSGRQFSNSRSEMNVSTLELGDSALYLCASSSTGETGTDTQYFGPGTRLTVL.

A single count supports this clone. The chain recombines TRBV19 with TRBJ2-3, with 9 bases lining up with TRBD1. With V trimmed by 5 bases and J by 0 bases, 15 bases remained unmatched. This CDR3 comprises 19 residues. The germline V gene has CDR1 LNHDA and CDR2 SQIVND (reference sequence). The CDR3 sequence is CASSDPRQGGIASTDTQYF. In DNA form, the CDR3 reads TGTGCCAGTAGTGATCCTCGACAGGGGGGGATTGCTAGCACAGATACGCAGTATTTT.

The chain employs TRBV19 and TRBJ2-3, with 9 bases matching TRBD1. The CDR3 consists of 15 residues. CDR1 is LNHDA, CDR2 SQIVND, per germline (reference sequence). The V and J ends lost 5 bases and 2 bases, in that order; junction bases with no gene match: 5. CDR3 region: CASSSTGGPTDTQYF. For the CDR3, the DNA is TGTGCCAGTAGTTCGACAGGGGGGCCCACAGATACGCAGTATTTT. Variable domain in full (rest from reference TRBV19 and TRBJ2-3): DGGITQSPKYLFRKEGQNVTLSCEQNLNHDAMYWYRQDPGQGLRLIYYSQIVNDFQKGDIAEGYSVSREKKESFPLTVTSAQKNPTAFYLCASSSTGGPTDTQYFGPGTRLTVL.

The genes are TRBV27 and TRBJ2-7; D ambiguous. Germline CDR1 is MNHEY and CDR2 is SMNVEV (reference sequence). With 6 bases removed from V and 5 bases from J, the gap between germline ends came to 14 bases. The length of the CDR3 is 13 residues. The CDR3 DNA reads TGTGCCAGCAGCAACGGAGCTGGACACGAGCAGTACTTC. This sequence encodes CASSNGAGHEQYF.